This T cell receptor beta chain was sequenced for a study of T-cell reconstitution after alpha-beta-depleted transplantation in children. This clonotype was seen more than once but under ten times. V was clipped by 6 bases and J by 5 bases, with 20 bases between them. Germline V gives CDR1 LNHDA, CDR2 SQIVND (reference sequence). The CDR3 loop spans 16 amino acids. Researchers prepared the TCRbeta library using unique molecular identifiers, the study reports. TCRdb re-derived calls from the PCR reads in MiXCR, one entry per CDR3 protein. The data show 200,000 to 250,000 distinct CDR3 sequences, with just under 8.5% seen just once and 6.3% held by the top ten.

The sample consisted of PBMCs, mostly from graft donor cells, taken 180 days after TCRalphabeta/CD19-depleted stem cell transplant. The V and J genes are TRBV19 and TRBJ1-5; the D gene is possibly TRBD1 (6 bases). This receptor was obtained from a male patient younger than 18 who had a stem cell transplant for acute lymphoblastic leukemia, so the T cells may come from the graft donor. In DNA form, the CDR3 reads TGTGCCAGTAGCATCTTGGCCGGGGGGCCGTATCAGCCCCAGCATTTT. It codes for CASSILAGGPYQPQHF.